This TCR beta chain is from a study of vaccination effects on CD4 cells after COVID-19. Study-wide context: BNT162b2 vaccine or mRNA-1273 vaccine was given to participants in two doses.

Measured with immunoSEQ multiplex PCR; TCRdb has only the in-frame clones, and not every one. This table has over 55,000 clones, roughly 76% appearing once. Expansion with viral peptide pools was applied to antigen-specific CD4+ T cells by the ViraFEST assay prior to sequencing. Cells that had been cultured for 9 to 10 days were the source of isolated CD4+ T cells. In the vaccine recipients, nucleocapsid antibodies were negative and there was no prior SARS-CoV-2 infection. PBMC were cultured at about 1.9 million per well with about 9 IU/ml IL-2 and 9.5 to 10 ug/ml peptides. On day 3 and again on day 7, half the medium was replaced with IL-2 medium. Trimming took off 0 bases at V and 5 bases at J, with 8 bases between the two ends. This CDR3 region has 13 residues. Germline V gene lookup returns CDR1 GTSNPN and CDR2 SVGIG (reference sequence). A note on this clone: Its antigen is undetermined.

Study-level points and caveats: Marked clonal contraction was seen in infection- and vaccine-induced clones late after vaccination.

The chain combines TRBV30 with TRBJ1-5; no reliable D call. Source: CD4+ T cells from PBMCs cultured with HCoV-OC43 spike peptides, taken before COVID-19 vaccination. Subset: HCoV-OC43 spike overlapping peptide pool stimulation. This sequence was found in a human donor who received a COVID-19 vaccine. The CDR3: CAWSVGRDQPQHF. CDR3 DNA: TGTGCCTGGAGTGTCGGGAGGGATCAGCCCCAGCATTTT. The full variable domain, its missing parts supplied by reference TRBV30 and TRBJ1-5, is SQTIHQWPATLVQPVGSPLSLECTVEGTSNPNLYWYRQAAGRGLQLLFYSVGIGQISSEVPQNLSASRPQDRQFILSSKKLLLSDSGFYLCAWSVGRDQPQHFGDGTRLSIL.